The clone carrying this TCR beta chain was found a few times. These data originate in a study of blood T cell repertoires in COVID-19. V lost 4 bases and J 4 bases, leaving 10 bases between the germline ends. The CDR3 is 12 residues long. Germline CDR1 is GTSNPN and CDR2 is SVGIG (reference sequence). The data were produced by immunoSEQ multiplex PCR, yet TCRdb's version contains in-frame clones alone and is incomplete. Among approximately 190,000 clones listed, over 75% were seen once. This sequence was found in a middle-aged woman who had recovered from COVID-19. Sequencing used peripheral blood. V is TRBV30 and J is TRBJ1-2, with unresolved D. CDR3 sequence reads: CAWTVRSYGYTF. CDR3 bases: TGTGCCTGGACAGTCCGATCCTATGGCTACACCTTC.